This T cell receptor beta chain was found in a study of blood T cell repertoires in COVID-19. Background on the study: COVID-19 samples, acute and convalescent, were from the United States, Italy and Spain. T cells, B-cell-depleted T cells, or PBMCs supplied cDNA or gDNA.

As handled by the study authors: Estimates of nucleated cell counts were drawn from the amplification of reference gene primers. Measured with immunoSEQ multiplex PCR; TCRdb has only the in-frame clones, and not every one. V and J calls and clone size come straight from that table; D and trimming were deduced from the DNA. The table records 100,000 to 120,000 clones, roughly 90% of them present only once. The CDR3 sequence is 17 residues long. Trimming shortened V by 4 bases and J by 0 bases, and 18 bases separated the two germline ends. In germline, CDR1 is MGHRA, CDR2 YSYEKL. The genes are TRBV4-1 and TRBJ1-1; D might be TRBD1 (6 bases). The sequencing sample was made of peripheral blood. This sequence was found in a woman in her 70s who had recovered from COVID-19. The CDR3 here is CASSPGNRARMNTEAFF. Written as DNA, the CDR3 is TGCGCCAGCAGCCCAGGGAACAGGGCTCGCATGAACACTGAAGCTTTCTTT.